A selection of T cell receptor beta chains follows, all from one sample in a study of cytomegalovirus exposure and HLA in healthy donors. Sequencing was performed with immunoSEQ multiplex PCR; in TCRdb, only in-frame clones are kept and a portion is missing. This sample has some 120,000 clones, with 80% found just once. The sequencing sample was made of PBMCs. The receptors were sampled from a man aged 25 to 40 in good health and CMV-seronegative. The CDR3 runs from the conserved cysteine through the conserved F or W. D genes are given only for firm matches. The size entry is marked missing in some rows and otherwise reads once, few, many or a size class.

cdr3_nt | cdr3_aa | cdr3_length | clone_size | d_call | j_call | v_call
TGTGCCCGGGCTGCTGTAGCGGGAGGGTTTGAGCAGTTCTTC | CARAAVAGGFEQFF | 14 | . | TRBD2 | TRBJ2-1 | TRBV30
TGTGCCAGCAGCGTAGGGGAGGGGCTCGGTGGCTACACCTTC | CASSVGEGLGGYTF | 14 | . | . | TRBJ1-2 | TRBV9
TGTGCCAGCAGCTTGGGGCCCCAGCCCCAGCATTTT | CASSLGPQPQHF | 12 | . | . | TRBJ1-5 | TRBV7-2
TGCGCCAGCAGCTGGACAGGGGTGAACACTGAAGCTTTCTTT | CASSWTGVNTEAFF | 14 | . | TRBD1 | TRBJ1-1 | TRBV5-1
TGTGCCAGCAGCTTTCCAGCGGGAGATGGCCAAGAGACCCAGTACTTC | CASSFPAGDGQETQYF | 16 | . | TRBD2 | TRBJ2-5 | TRBV7-9
TGTGCCAGCAGAACCTTAAACCGGGACAGTAATCTGCGTCTAAGTCAGCCCCAGCATTTT | CASRTLNRDSNLRLSQPQHF | 20 | . | TRBD1 | TRBJ1-5 | TRBV6-4
TGTGCCAGCAGCCAGCGACAGGCAACTAATGAAAAACTGTTTTTT | CASSQRQATNEKLFF | 15 | . | . | TRBJ1-4 | TRBV4-2
TGTGCCAGTAGTATAGCGGGAAAGAGCTCCTACAATGAGCAGTTCTTC | CASSIAGKSSYNEQFF | 16 | . | . | TRBJ2-1 | TRBV19
TGTGCCAGCAGCTCAAAGTGGCCCTCTGCGGGGCCCTACGAGCAGTACTTC | CASSSKWPSAGPYEQYF | 17 | . | . | TRBJ2-7 | TRBV21-1
TGTGCCAGCAGCTTAGGGGTAGCGGGAGCATCCTACGAGCAGTACTTC | CASSLGVAGASYEQYF | 16 | . | TRBD2 | TRBJ2-7 | TRBV7-9
TGTGCCCTTGACCTGGGACAGGGCCGTGGGGCCAACGTCCTGACTTTC | CALDLGQGRGANVLTF | 16 | once | TRBD1 | TRBJ2-6 | TRBV30
TGTGCCAGCAGTTTAGGAGGGGCGCATCAGCCCCAGAATTTT | CASSLGGAHQPQNF | 14 | . | . | TRBJ1-5 | TRBV27
TGTGCCAGCACCCCACAGGGGAAGACTGGAAACACCATATATTTT | CASTPQGKTGNTIYF | 15 | . | TRBD1 | TRBJ1-3 | TRBV25-1
TGTGCCAGCAGCCTTTGGCGGGGAACCTACGAGCAGTACTTC | CASSLWRGTYEQYF | 14 | . | . | TRBJ2-7 | TRBV14
TGTGCCAGCAGGGAGGCAGAGACCCAGTACTTC | CASREAETQYF | 11 | . | . | TRBJ2-5 | TRBV28
TGCGCCAGCAGCCCCCCCGGACAGGGCGCAAATGAAAAACTGTTTTTT | CASSPPGQGANEKLFF | 16 | . | TRBD1 | TRBJ1-4 | TRBV5-1
TGTGCCAGCAGTATGACAGGCCATCTAGCCAAAAACATTCAGTACTTC | CASSMTGHLAKNIQYF | 16 | . | . | TRBJ2-4 | TRBV28
TGTGCCACTAGAACCTCGGGGAACACTGAAGCTTTCTTT | CATRTSGNTEAFF | 13 | . | . | TRBJ1-1 | TRBV19
TGTGCCAGCAGCTTGCCTGGGAGGGCCTACAATGAGCAGTTCTTC | CASSLPGRAYNEQFF | 15 | . | TRBD2 | TRBJ2-1 | TRBV5-4
TGTGCCAGCAGTTTAGGACAGACCACTGAAGCTTTCTTT | CASSLGQTTEAFF | 13 | few | . | TRBJ1-1 | TRBV27
TGTGCCAGCAGCCTTTCGGGGATTGGCTATGGCTACACCTTC | CASSLSGIGYGYTF | 14 | . | . | TRBJ1-2 | TRBV27
TGTGCCAGCAGCGGACTAGCGGGCCTTAATGAGCAGTTCTTC | CASSGLAGLNEQFF | 14 | . | TRBD2 | TRBJ2-1 | TRBV5-8
TGCGCCAGCAGCTTATCCGGCACAGGGGACAATCAGCCCCAGCATTTT | CASSLSGTGDNQPQHF | 16 | . | TRBD1 | TRBJ1-5 | TRBV5-1
TGTGCCAGCAGTCCACCACTAGGGGGAGCGGACTATGGCTACACCTTC | CASSPPLGGADYGYTF | 16 | . | . | TRBJ1-2 | TRBV28
TGTGCCAGCAGCTTAGTTTTTATGGGGGAGGGCCCTGGAGAGACCCAGTACTTC | CASSLVFMGEGPGETQYF | 18 | few | TRBD2 | TRBJ2-5 | TRBV7-9
TGTGCCAGCAGGCCACAGGGGAATCAGCCCCAGCATTTT | CASRPQGNQPQHF | 13 | . | TRBD1 | TRBJ1-5 | TRBV6-6
TGTGCCAGCAGCCCCCAGGGGGCTGGAAACACCATATATTTT | CASSPQGAGNTIYF | 14 | . | TRBD1 | TRBJ1-3 | TRBV7-9
TGTGCCAGCTCACCCGGGACTAGCGGGAGGATTGCCTACGAGCAGTACTTC | CASSPGTSGRIAYEQYF | 17 | . | TRBD2 | TRBJ2-7 | TRBV18
TGTGCCAGCACAATTGGCGGGAGCCCCTTCTACAATGAGCAGTTCTTC | CASTIGGSPFYNEQFF | 16 | . | TRBD2 | TRBJ2-1 | TRBV9
TGTGCCAGCAGTCATGGACTAGCGGGAGGGCCGGGAAATGAGCAGTTCTTC | CASSHGLAGGPGNEQFF | 17 | . | TRBD2 | TRBJ2-1 | TRBV2
TGCAGCGGGAATCAGGGCTACGAGCAGTACTTC | CSGNQGYEQYF | 11 | . | . | TRBJ2-7 | TRBV29-1
TGTGCCAGCAGCGTGGGACACCGGAACACTGAAGCTTTCTTT | CASSVGHRNTEAFF | 14 | . | . | TRBJ1-1 | TRBV9
TGTGCCAGCAGTTCCCCCGGGACAGGATCAGATACGCAGTATTTT | CASSSPGTGSDTQYF | 15 | . | TRBD1 | TRBJ2-3 | TRBV27
TGCAGCGCGCCCGGGACAGGGGTCTACAATGAGCAGTTCTTC | CSAPGTGVYNEQFF | 14 | . | TRBD1 | TRBJ2-1 | TRBV29-1
TGCGCCAGCAGCTTGGGGACAGCTAGTTTTGTCTATGGCTACACCTTC | CASSLGTASFVYGYTF | 16 | . | . | TRBJ1-2 | TRBV5-1
TGTGCTAGCAGCCCGTTGGAGGGTGCTAACTATGGCTACACCTTC | CASSPLEGANYGYTF | 15 | . | . | TRBJ1-2 | TRBV7-7
TGTGCCAGCAGTTCCCCCGGATTCCTAGCGGGCGCGTCGGGGGTCCCAGATACGCAGTATTTT | CASSSPGFLAGASGVPDTQYF | 21 | . | TRBD2 | TRBJ2-3 | TRBV28
TGTGCCAGCAGTTTGGGTTCGGGGGGCAATCAGCCCCAGCATTTT | CASSLGSGGNQPQHF | 15 | . | . | TRBJ1-5 | TRBV28
TGTGCCAGCAGGGGGGCGGAGAGCTCCTACAATGAGCAGTTCTTC | CASRGAESSYNEQFF | 15 | . | . | TRBJ2-1 | TRBV6-5
TGCAGCGACACCGGGACAGGGGGCTCCGCTGAAGCTTTCTTT | CSDTGTGGSAEAFF | 14 | . | TRBD1 | TRBJ1-1 | TRBV29-1
TGTGCCAGCCAACCCCGTTCGGCCGGGGAGCTGTTTTTT | CASQPRSAGELFF | 13 | few | . | TRBJ2-2 | TRBV9
TGTGCCAGCAGCCCGGGGACTAGCGGGGGGGGCTTAACAGATACGCAGTATTTT | CASSPGTSGGGLTDTQYF | 18 | . | TRBD2 | TRBJ2-3 | TRBV9
TGTGCCAGCAGCTTGCAGCATAAGCGGGACAACTCCTACGAGCAGTACTTC | CASSLQHKRDNSYEQYF | 17 | . | . | TRBJ2-7 | TRBV5-6
TGTGCCAGTCGGGGGGCGGGATACGAGCAGTACTTC | CASRGAGYEQYF | 12 | . | . | TRBJ2-7 | TRBV19
TGTGCCAGCAGGCCGGACAGAAATCTATCTTTCTTT | CASRPDRNLSFF | 12 | few | . | TRBJ1-1 | TRBV2
TGTGCCAGCAGCTGGACTAGCCTCAATGAGCAGTTCTTC | CASSWTSLNEQFF | 13 | . | TRBD2 | TRBJ2-1 | TRBV11-2
TGTGCTAGTGGTCCCCCTCCGGGGGAACAAGAGACCCAGTACTTC | CASGPPPGEQETQYF | 15 | . | . | TRBJ2-5 | TRBV12-5
TGCAGCGTGGGGGACAGGATCTATGGCTACACCTTC | CSVGDRIYGYTF | 12 | . | TRBD1 | TRBJ1-2 | TRBV29-1
TGTGCCATCAGTCACCGGGACAGGGGAAGCAATCAGCCCCAGCATTTT | CAISHRDRGSNQPQHF | 16 | . | TRBD1 | TRBJ1-5 | TRBV10-3
TGTGCCAGCAGTGTGGGACAGGGGGCGGACACCATATATTTT | CASSVGQGADTIYF | 14 | . | TRBD1 | TRBJ1-3 | TRBV6-6
TGTGCCAGCAGCGTAGCGGTGCGGGAAATGAGCGGGGAGCTGTTTTTT | CASSVAVREMSGELFF | 16 | . | . | TRBJ2-2 | TRBV9
TGTGCCAGCCATGCGGGGGGCGGCACCGGGGAGCTGTTTTTT | CASHAGGGTGELFF | 14 | . | TRBD2 | TRBJ2-2 | TRBV18
TGTGCCAGCAGCTTACAGGGGGCTAACACCGGGGAGCTGTTTTTT | CASSLQGANTGELFF | 15 | once | TRBD1 | TRBJ2-2 | TRBV5-5